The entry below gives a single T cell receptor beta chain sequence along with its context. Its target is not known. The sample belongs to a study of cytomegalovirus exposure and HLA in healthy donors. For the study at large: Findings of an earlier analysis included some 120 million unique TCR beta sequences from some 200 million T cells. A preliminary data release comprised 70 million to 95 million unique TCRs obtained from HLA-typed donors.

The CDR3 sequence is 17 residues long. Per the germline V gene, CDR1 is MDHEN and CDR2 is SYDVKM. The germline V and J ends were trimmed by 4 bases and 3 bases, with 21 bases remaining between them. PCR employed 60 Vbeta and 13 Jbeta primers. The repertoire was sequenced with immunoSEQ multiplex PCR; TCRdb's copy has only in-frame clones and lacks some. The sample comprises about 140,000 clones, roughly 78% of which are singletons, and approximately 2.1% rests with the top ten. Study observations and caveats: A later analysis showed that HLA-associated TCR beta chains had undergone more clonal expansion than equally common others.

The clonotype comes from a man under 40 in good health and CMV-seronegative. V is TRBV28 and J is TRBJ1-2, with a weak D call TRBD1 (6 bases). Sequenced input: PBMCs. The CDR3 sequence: CASSYPPGGQGYYGYTF. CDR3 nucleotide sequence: TGTGCCAGCAGTTACCCCCCCGGCGGGCAGGGGTACTATGGCTACACCTTC.